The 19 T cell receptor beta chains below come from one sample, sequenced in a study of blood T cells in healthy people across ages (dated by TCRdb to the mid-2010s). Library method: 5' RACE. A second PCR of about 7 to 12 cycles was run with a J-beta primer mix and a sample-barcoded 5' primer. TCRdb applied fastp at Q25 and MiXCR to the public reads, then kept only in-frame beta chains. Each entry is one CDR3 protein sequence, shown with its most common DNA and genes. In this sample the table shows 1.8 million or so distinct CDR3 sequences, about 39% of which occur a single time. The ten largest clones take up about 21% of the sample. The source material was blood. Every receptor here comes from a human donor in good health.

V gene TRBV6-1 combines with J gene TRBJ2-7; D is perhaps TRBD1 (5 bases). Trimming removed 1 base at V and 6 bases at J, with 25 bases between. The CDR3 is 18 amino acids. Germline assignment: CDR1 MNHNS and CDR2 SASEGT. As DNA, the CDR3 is TGTGCCAGCAGTGAAGGGTCGTGGAGTGGACAAGGATCGGGCGAGCAGTACTTC. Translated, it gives CASSEGSWSGQGSGEQYF.

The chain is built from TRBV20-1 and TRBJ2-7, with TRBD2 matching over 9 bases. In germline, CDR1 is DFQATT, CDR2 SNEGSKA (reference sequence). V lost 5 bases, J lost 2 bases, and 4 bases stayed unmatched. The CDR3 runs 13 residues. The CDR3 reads CSAGGGGTYEQYF. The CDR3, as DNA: TGCAGTGCTGGCGGGGGGGGAACCTACGAGCAGTACTTC.

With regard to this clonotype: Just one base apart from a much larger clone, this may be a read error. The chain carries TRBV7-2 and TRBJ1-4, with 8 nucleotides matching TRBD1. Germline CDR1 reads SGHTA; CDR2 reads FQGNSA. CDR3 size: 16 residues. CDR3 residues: CASSPDPDRVYEELFF. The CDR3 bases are TGTGCCAGCAGCCCAGACCCGGACAGGGTTTATGAAGAACTGTTTTTT.

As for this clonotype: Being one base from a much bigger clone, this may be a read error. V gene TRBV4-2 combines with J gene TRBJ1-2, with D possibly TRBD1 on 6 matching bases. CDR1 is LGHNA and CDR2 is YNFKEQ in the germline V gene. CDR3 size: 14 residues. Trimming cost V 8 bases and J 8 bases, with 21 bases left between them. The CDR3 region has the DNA TGTGCCAGCGCCCGGGACACCCAGAGTGTGGGCTACACCTTC. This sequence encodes CASARDTQSVGYTF.

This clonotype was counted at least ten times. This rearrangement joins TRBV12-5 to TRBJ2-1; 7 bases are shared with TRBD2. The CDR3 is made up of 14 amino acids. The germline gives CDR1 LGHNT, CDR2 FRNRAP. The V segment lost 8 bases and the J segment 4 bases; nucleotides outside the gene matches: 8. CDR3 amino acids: CASLIPGGYNEQFF. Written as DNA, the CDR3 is TGTGCTAGTTTAATACCGGGGGGATACAATGAGCAGTTCTTC.

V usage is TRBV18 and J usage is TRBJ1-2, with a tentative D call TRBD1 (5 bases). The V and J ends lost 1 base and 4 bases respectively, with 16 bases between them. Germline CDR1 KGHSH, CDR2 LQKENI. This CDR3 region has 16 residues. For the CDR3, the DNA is TGTGCCAGCTCACCACGTTATGCAGGGAATTTCTATGGCTACACCTTC. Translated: CASSPRYAGNFYGYTF. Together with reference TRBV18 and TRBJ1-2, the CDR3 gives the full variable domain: NAGVMQNPRHLVRRRGQEARLRCSPMKGHSHVYWYRQLPEEGLKFMVYLQKENIIDESGMPKERFSAEFPKEGPSILRIQQVVRGDSAAYFCASSPRYAGNFYGYTFGSGTRLTVV.

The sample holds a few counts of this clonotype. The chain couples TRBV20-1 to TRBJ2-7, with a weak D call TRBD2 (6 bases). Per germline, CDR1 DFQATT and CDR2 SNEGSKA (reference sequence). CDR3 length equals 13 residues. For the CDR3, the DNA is TGCAGCCTCCCGGAGGGAGTTTCCTACGAGCAGTACTTC. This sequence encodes CSLPEGVSYEQYF.

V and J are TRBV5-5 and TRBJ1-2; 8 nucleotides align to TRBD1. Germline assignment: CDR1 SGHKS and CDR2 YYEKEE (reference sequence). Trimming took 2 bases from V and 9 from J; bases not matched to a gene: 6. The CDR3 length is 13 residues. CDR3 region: CASSLDRGARYTF. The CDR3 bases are TGTGCCAGCAGCTTAGACAGGGGTGCGCGCTACACCTTC.

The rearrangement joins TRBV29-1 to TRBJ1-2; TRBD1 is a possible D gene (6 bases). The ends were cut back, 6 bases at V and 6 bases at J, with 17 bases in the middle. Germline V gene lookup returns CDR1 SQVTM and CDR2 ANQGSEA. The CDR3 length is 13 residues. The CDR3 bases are TGCAGCGTCGCACCACGGGGGCGCGATGGCTACACCTTC. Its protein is CSVAPRGRDGYTF.

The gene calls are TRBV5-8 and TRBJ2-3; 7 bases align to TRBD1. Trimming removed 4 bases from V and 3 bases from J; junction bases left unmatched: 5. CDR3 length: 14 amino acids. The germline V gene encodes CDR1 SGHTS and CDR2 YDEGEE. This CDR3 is CASSGQAYTDTQYF. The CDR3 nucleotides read TGTGCCAGCAGCGGACAGGCTTATACAGATACGCAGTATTTT.

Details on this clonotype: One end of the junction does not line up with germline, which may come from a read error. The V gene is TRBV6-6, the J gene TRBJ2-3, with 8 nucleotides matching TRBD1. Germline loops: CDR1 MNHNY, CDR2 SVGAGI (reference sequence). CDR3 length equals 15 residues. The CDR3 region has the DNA TGTGCCAGCAGTTACTCGGACAGGGAGGCAGACACGCAGTATTTT. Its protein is CASSYSDREADTQYF.

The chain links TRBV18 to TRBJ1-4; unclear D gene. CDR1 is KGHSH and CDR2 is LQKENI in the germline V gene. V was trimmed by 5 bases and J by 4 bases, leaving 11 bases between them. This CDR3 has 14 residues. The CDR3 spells CASSSGPFNEKLFF. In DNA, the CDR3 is TGTGCCAGCTCATCAGGACCCTTTAATGAAAAACTGTTTTTT.

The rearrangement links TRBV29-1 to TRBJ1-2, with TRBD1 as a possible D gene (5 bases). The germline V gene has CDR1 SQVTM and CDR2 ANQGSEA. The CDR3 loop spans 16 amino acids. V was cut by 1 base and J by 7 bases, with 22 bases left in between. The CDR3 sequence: CSVEGGTRFRDCGYTF. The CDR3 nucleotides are TGCAGCGTTGAAGGAGGGACCAGGTTCAGAGACTGTGGCTACACCTTC.

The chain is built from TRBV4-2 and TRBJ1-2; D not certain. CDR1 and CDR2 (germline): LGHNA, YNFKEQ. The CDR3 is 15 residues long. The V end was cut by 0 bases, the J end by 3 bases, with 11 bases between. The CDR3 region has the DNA TGTGCCAGCAGCCAAGATGGGAGTGACGACTATGGCTACACCTTC. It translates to CASSQDGSDDYGYTF.

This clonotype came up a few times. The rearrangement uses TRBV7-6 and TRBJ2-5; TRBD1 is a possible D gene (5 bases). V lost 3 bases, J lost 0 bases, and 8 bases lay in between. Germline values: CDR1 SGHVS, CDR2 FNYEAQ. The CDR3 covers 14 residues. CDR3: CASSLLTDQETQYF. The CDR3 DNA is TGTGCCAGCAGCTTGTTGACAGACCAAGAGACCCAGTACTTC. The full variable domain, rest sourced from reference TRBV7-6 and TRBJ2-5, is GAGVSQSPRYKVTKRGQDVALRCDPISGHVSLYWYRQALGQGPEFLTYFNYEAQQDKSGLPNDRFSAERPEGSISTLTIQRTEQRDSAMYRCASSLLTDQETQYFGPGTRLLVL.

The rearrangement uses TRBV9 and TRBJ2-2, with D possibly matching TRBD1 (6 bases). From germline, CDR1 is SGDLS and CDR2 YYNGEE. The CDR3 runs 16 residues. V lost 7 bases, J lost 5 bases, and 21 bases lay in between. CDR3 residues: CASGIRRAGETGELFF. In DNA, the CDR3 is TGTGCCAGCGGTATTCGCCGGGCAGGGGAGACCGGGGAGCTGTTTTTT.

The CDR3 loop is CASSADSPNTGELFF. The CDR3, as DNA: TGTGCCAGCAGCGCTGACAGCCCGAACACCGGGGAGCTGTTTTTT. The chain is built from TRBV7-7 and TRBJ2-2, with D possibly TRBD1 on 5 matching bases. V was clipped by 5 bases and J by 0 bases, with 10 bases between them. The CDR3 sequence is 15 residues long. From germline, CDR1 is SSHAT and CDR2 FNYEAQ (reference sequence).

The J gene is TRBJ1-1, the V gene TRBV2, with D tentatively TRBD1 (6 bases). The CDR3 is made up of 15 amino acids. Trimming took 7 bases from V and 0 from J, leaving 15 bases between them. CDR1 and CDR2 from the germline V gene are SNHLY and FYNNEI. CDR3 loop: CASTGQRTMNTEAFF. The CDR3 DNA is TGTGCCAGCACTGGACAGAGAACCATGAACACTGAAGCTTTCTTT.

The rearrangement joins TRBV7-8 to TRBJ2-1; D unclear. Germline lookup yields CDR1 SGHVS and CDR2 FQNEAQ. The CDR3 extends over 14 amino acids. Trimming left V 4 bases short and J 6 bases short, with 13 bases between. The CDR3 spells CASSSLRNTNEQFF. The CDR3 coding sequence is TGTGCCAGCAGCTCCCTAAGGAATACCAATGAGCAGTTCTTC.